This T cell receptor beta chain was retrieved from a study of blood T cells in healthy people across ages. The authors ran a second PCR of about 6 to 11 cycles using a sample-barcoded 5' primer and a J-beta primer mix. The template-switch adaptor was a 5' adaptor with 12 random nucleotides. It tagged each cDNA molecule. TCRdb passed the 5' RACE reads through MiXCR, listing each CDR3 protein once. The top ten clones hold less than 15% of a sample with 1 million to 1.2 million distinct CDR3 sequences, 35% to 40% of them seen once. The length of the CDR3 is 14 residues. Trimming took 1 base from V and 4 from J; bases not matched to a gene: 2. Germline V CDR1 and CDR2: SGHKS, YYEKEE (reference sequence).

The TCR originated in a man aged 18 to 29 in good health. This sequence joins TRBV5-5 and TRBJ2-5; 9 bases are a match to TRBD1. The sample was blood. For the CDR3, the DNA is TGTGCCAGCAGCTTGAACAGGGGGCTAGAGACCCAGTACTTC. This encodes CASSLNRGLETQYF.